A selection of T cell receptor beta chains follows, all from one sample in a study of blood T cells in healthy people across ages. One entry per CDR3 protein, called by TCRdb with MiXCR from the 5' RACE reads. The profile shows 1.5 million to 2 million distinct CDR3 sequences, 28% of them singletons. The sequenced sample was blood. The receptors originated from a woman between 25 and 40 years old in good health. CDR3s include the opening cysteine and the closing phenylalanine or tryptophan. Fields, in order: CDR3 DNA, CDR3 protein, clone size, D gene, J gene, CDR3 length, V gene. The D gene is left open where the match is weak. Only some rows state a clone size, as once, few, many or a class for expanded clones.

cdr3_nt: TGTGCCAGCAGCTCCCATTTAGGACAGTACTCCTACGAGCAGTACTTC; cdr3_aa: CASSSHLGQYSYEQYF; clone_size: many; d_call: .; j_call: TRBJ2-7; cdr3_length: 16; v_call: TRBV5-6
cdr3_nt: TGCGCCAGCAGCCAACTCGGGCCAGGCGCCACCTTC; cdr3_aa: CASSQLGPGATF; clone_size: .; d_call: .; j_call: TRBJ1-2; cdr3_length: 12; v_call: TRBV4-1
cdr3_nt: TGCGCCAGCAGCTTGGATGCAGGGAGCTCCTACGAGCAGTACTTC; cdr3_aa: CASSLDAGSSYEQYF; clone_size: few; d_call: .; j_call: TRBJ2-7; cdr3_length: 15; v_call: TRBV5-1
cdr3_nt: TGCGCCAGCAGCTTGATGCCGGCAAGGGATGAGCAGTTCTTC; cdr3_aa: CASSLMPARDEQFF; clone_size: few; d_call: .; j_call: TRBJ2-1; cdr3_length: 14; v_call: TRBV5-1
cdr3_nt: TGCAGCGTAAACAGGGGGCGGCAAGAGACCCAGTACTTC; cdr3_aa: CSVNRGRQETQYF; clone_size: .; d_call: TRBD1; j_call: TRBJ2-5; cdr3_length: 13; v_call: TRBV29-1
cdr3_nt: TGCGCCAGCAGCCCGTTACTGCAGAGCCACAATGAGCAGTTCTTC; cdr3_aa: CASSPLLQSHNEQFF; clone_size: .; d_call: .; j_call: TRBJ2-1; cdr3_length: 15; v_call: TRBV4-1
cdr3_nt: TGCAGTGCTAGCCGGACAGGGTCCTACACTGAAGCTTTCTTT; cdr3_aa: CSASRTGSYTEAFF; clone_size: .; d_call: TRBD1; j_call: TRBJ1-1; cdr3_length: 14; v_call: TRBV20-1
cdr3_nt: TGTGCCAGCAGTTTCGGGGGGGCGTGGTCGAAGACCCAGTACTTC; cdr3_aa: CASSFGGAWSKTQYF; clone_size: .; d_call: TRBD2; j_call: TRBJ2-5; cdr3_length: 15; v_call: TRBV28
cdr3_nt: TGTGCCAGCAGTTTCGGGATAAGTGAAAAACTGTTTTTT; cdr3_aa: CASSFGISEKLFF; clone_size: .; d_call: .; j_call: TRBJ1-4; cdr3_length: 13; v_call: TRBV12-3/TRBV12-4
cdr3_nt: TGCAGCGTTGGCCCGTCTGAGGGCTACACCTTC; cdr3_aa: CSVGPSEGYTF; clone_size: .; d_call: .; j_call: TRBJ1-2; cdr3_length: 11; v_call: TRBV29-1
cdr3_nt: TGTGCCAGCAGCCGGCGCTCCGGGACAGGGGCCAATGAGCTGTTCTTC; cdr3_aa: CASSRRSGTGANELFF; clone_size: few; d_call: TRBD1; j_call: TRBJ2-1; cdr3_length: 16; v_call: TRBV7-6
cdr3_nt: TGTGCCAGCAGCTTAGGGGCTAGCGGGGGAGAGACCCAGTACTTC; cdr3_aa: CASSLGASGGETQYF; clone_size: many; d_call: TRBD2; j_call: TRBJ2-5; cdr3_length: 15; v_call: TRBV7-6
cdr3_nt: TGCAGTGCTAGTGGGCTCGAGGGAGAGAGCACAGATACGCAGTATTTT; cdr3_aa: CSASGLEGESTDTQYF; clone_size: .; d_call: .; j_call: TRBJ2-3; cdr3_length: 16; v_call: TRBV20-1
cdr3_nt: TGTGCCAGCAGCCGACGACTAGCGGGAGGGGGGGATACGCAGTATTTT; cdr3_aa: CASSRRLAGGGDTQYF; clone_size: few; d_call: TRBD2; j_call: TRBJ2-3; cdr3_length: 16; v_call: TRBV7-2
cdr3_nt: TGTGCCACCAGCATCTCTAACAGGCTTGGGGCCCAGTACTTC; cdr3_aa: CATSISNRLGAQYF; clone_size: .; d_call: .; j_call: TRBJ2-5; cdr3_length: 14; v_call: TRBV15
cdr3_nt: TGTGCTAGTGGTTTCTTCTTAACGAGGACTAGCGAGGACAGCTCCTACAATGCGCAGTTCTTC; cdr3_aa: CASGFFLTRTSEDSSYNAQFF; clone_size: few; d_call: TRBD2; j_call: TRBJ2-1; cdr3_length: 21; v_call: TRBV12-5
cdr3_nt: TGTGCCAGCAGTGCGGCCAGGGGCTCTGAGCAGTTCTTC; cdr3_aa: CASSAARGSEQFF; clone_size: few; d_call: .; j_call: TRBJ2-1; cdr3_length: 13; v_call: TRBV6-1
cdr3_nt: TGTGCCAGCCGAGAAGAGGCAGGGGCTTACTCTGGGGCCAACGTCCTGACTTTC; cdr3_aa: CASREEAGAYSGANVLTF; clone_size: few; d_call: .; j_call: TRBJ2-6; cdr3_length: 18; v_call: TRBV2
cdr3_nt: TGTGCCTGCAGTTACGTGGGCATTGGGTCACCCCTCCACTTT; cdr3_aa: CACSYVGIGSPLHF; clone_size: .; d_call: .; j_call: TRBJ1-6; cdr3_length: 14; v_call: TRBV6-5
cdr3_nt: TGTGCCAGCAGCCGGGCCAGCGGGAGTCAGAATGAGCAGTTCTTC; cdr3_aa: CASSRASGSQNEQFF; clone_size: .; d_call: TRBD2; j_call: TRBJ2-1; cdr3_length: 15; v_call: TRBV7-9
cdr3_nt: TGTGCCAGCAGCCTCCCCGAGTCTGGGGCCAATGTCCTGACTTTC; cdr3_aa: CASSLPESGANVLTF; clone_size: .; d_call: .; j_call: TRBJ2-6; cdr3_length: 15; v_call: TRBV6-6
cdr3_nt: TGTGCCAGCAGCCAAGGTAGCGGGGGGGCGGTGTTCTTC; cdr3_aa: CASSQGSGGAVFF; clone_size: .; d_call: TRBD2; j_call: TRBJ2-1; cdr3_length: 13; v_call: TRBV3-1
cdr3_nt: TGTGCCATCAGGCCGGGCAGTAGTCAGCCCCAGCATTTT; cdr3_aa: CAIRPGSSQPQHF; clone_size: few; d_call: .; j_call: TRBJ1-5; cdr3_length: 13; v_call: TRBV10-3
cdr3_nt: TGTGCCAGCAGCCAGTCCGGGACAGGGATCCGAGAGACCCAGTACTTC; cdr3_aa: CASSQSGTGIRETQYF; clone_size: few; d_call: TRBD1; j_call: TRBJ2-5; cdr3_length: 16; v_call: TRBV14
cdr3_nt: TGTGCCAGCACCAAATCAAAGGATCAGCCCCAGCATTTT; cdr3_aa: CASTKSKDQPQHF; clone_size: few; d_call: .; j_call: TRBJ1-5; cdr3_length: 13; v_call: TRBV6-2/TRBV6-3
cdr3_nt: TGCGCCAGCAGCTCCGGCCGACTCGGGACAGGAAAATCGGGGACTGAAGCTTTCTTT; cdr3_aa: CASSSGRLGTGKSGTEAFF; clone_size: many; d_call: TRBD1; j_call: TRBJ1-1; cdr3_length: 19; v_call: TRBV5-1
cdr3_nt: TGTGCCAGCAGCGTAGGTGATGGGGGGGCCTATGGCTACACCTTC; cdr3_aa: CASSVGDGGAYGYTF; clone_size: .; d_call: .; j_call: TRBJ1-2; cdr3_length: 15; v_call: TRBV9
cdr3_nt: TGTGCCAGCAGCTTAGCGCACACTGAAGCTTTCTTT; cdr3_aa: CASSLAHTEAFF; clone_size: few; d_call: .; j_call: TRBJ1-1; cdr3_length: 12; v_call: TRBV7-2
cdr3_nt: TGCAGTGCTCCCGGGACCGCACTCGGAAATGAAAAACTGTTTTTT; cdr3_aa: CSAPGTALGNEKLFF; clone_size: .; d_call: .; j_call: TRBJ1-4; cdr3_length: 15; v_call: TRBV20-1
cdr3_nt: TGTGCCAGCAGTGTAGGAGGTATTGCTCAGCCCCAGCATTTT; cdr3_aa: CASSVGGIAQPQHF; clone_size: .; d_call: .; j_call: TRBJ1-5; cdr3_length: 14; v_call: TRBV12-3/TRBV12-4
cdr3_nt: TGCAGTGGCACGATAGCGGCGTTCCCCTACAATGAGCAGTTCTTC; cdr3_aa: CSGTIAAFPYNEQFF; clone_size: few; d_call: .; j_call: TRBJ2-1; cdr3_length: 15; v_call: TRBV20-1
cdr3_nt: TGTGCCAGCTCACCAATGGAAAAGGCTGAAGCTTTCTTT; cdr3_aa: CASSPMEKAEAFF; clone_size: .; d_call: .; j_call: TRBJ1-1; cdr3_length: 13; v_call: TRBV18
cdr3_nt: TGCAGTGCTAGAGAGGGGACAACTAGCACAGATACGCAGTATTTT; cdr3_aa: CSAREGTTSTDTQYF; clone_size: once; d_call: .; j_call: TRBJ2-3; cdr3_length: 15; v_call: TRBV20-1
cdr3_nt: TGCAGTGCTAGAGGGCTCGGGACTAGCGGGACTAGCTCCTACGAGCAGTACTTC; cdr3_aa: CSARGLGTSGTSSYEQYF; clone_size: .; d_call: TRBD2; j_call: TRBJ2-7; cdr3_length: 18; v_call: TRBV20-1
cdr3_nt: TGCAGTGCTAGGGATGTGACTAGCGGGACATCAGATACGCAGTATTTT; cdr3_aa: CSARDVTSGTSDTQYF; clone_size: many; d_call: TRBD2; j_call: TRBJ2-3; cdr3_length: 16; v_call: TRBV20-1
cdr3_nt: TGTGCCAGCAATCCCAGAGCGGGGGGGCCCGTTTCCTACAATGGGCAGTTCTTC; cdr3_aa: CASNPRAGGPVSYNGQFF; clone_size: few; d_call: TRBD2; j_call: TRBJ2-1; cdr3_length: 18; v_call: TRBV27
cdr3_nt: TGTGCCAGCTCTCAGACAGCTAATTCACCCCTCCACTTT; cdr3_aa: CASSQTANSPLHF; clone_size: many; d_call: .; j_call: TRBJ1-6; cdr3_length: 13; v_call: TRBV12-3/TRBV12-4
cdr3_nt: TGTGCCAGCAGCGGGACGGCTGTCCAGAATCAGCCCCAGCATTTT; cdr3_aa: CASSGTAVQNQPQHF; clone_size: few; d_call: .; j_call: TRBJ1-5; cdr3_length: 15; v_call: TRBV5-5
cdr3_nt: TGTGCCAGCAGTTACCTAAAGAGTATCAATCAGCCCCAGCATTTT; cdr3_aa: CASSYLKSINQPQHF; clone_size: .; d_call: .; j_call: TRBJ1-5; cdr3_length: 15; v_call: TRBV6-2/TRBV6-3
cdr3_nt: TGTGCCAGTCTGAGAGGGGACCAAGAGACCCAGTACTTC; cdr3_aa: CASLRGDQETQYF; clone_size: many; d_call: .; j_call: TRBJ2-5; cdr3_length: 13; v_call: TRBV6-6
cdr3_nt: TGCGCCAGCAGCGTTGGGACAGCCGACTCCTACAATGAGCAGTTCTTC; cdr3_aa: CASSVGTADSYNEQFF; clone_size: many; d_call: TRBD1; j_call: TRBJ2-1; cdr3_length: 16; v_call: TRBV5-1
cdr3_nt: TGCGCCAGCAGCCAAGATAGGGCTGGGCCTAGCACAGATACGCAGTATTTT; cdr3_aa: CASSQDRAGPSTDTQYF; clone_size: .; d_call: .; j_call: TRBJ2-3; cdr3_length: 17; v_call: TRBV4-3
cdr3_nt: TGTGCCAGCAGCTTAGTGGTTAGCAGCAGGGGCACAGATACGCAGTATTTT; cdr3_aa: CASSLVVSSRGTDTQYF; clone_size: .; d_call: .; j_call: TRBJ2-3; cdr3_length: 17; v_call: TRBV11-2
cdr3_nt: TGTGCCACCGGCACCCAGCTGGGGCAGTACTTC; cdr3_aa: CATGTQLGQYF; clone_size: many; d_call: .; j_call: TRBJ2-7; cdr3_length: 11; v_call: TRBV24-1
cdr3_nt: TGTGCTAGTGGTTTGGAGGGCGGGGGGGCAAGAGAGACCCAGTACTTC; cdr3_aa: CASGLEGGGARETQYF; clone_size: .; d_call: TRBD2; j_call: TRBJ2-5; cdr3_length: 16; v_call: TRBV12-5
cdr3_nt: TGCAGCGCGGACGAGGCTAGCGGTACCTACAATGAGCAGTTCTTC; cdr3_aa: CSADEASGTYNEQFF; clone_size: .; d_call: TRBD2; j_call: TRBJ2-1; cdr3_length: 15; v_call: TRBV29-1
cdr3_nt: TGCGCCAGCAGCCGGAGGACAGGGGTAGTAGAAAAACTGTTTTTT; cdr3_aa: CASSRRTGVVEKLFF; clone_size: .; d_call: TRBD1; j_call: TRBJ1-4; cdr3_length: 15; v_call: TRBV5-1
cdr3_nt: TGTGCCAGCAGCGCAAACACAGGGTTGCGAGAGACCCAGTACTTC; cdr3_aa: CASSANTGLRETQYF; clone_size: .; d_call: .; j_call: TRBJ2-5; cdr3_length: 15; v_call: TRBV7-2
cdr3_nt: TGTGCCAGCACCCCCACCGGGGTCGGCTACACCTTC; cdr3_aa: CASTPTGVGYTF; clone_size: .; d_call: .; j_call: TRBJ1-2; cdr3_length: 12; v_call: TRBV12-3/TRBV12-4
cdr3_nt: TGTGCCAGCAGTGGACACGTGAGGGGGGAGACCCAGTACTTC; cdr3_aa: CASSGHVRGETQYF; clone_size: .; d_call: .; j_call: TRBJ2-5; cdr3_length: 14; v_call: TRBV2
cdr3_nt: TGCGCCAACAGCCCACGACAGGGGCCGACCTACGAGCAGTACTTC; cdr3_aa: CANSPRQGPTYEQYF; clone_size: .; d_call: TRBD1; j_call: TRBJ2-7; cdr3_length: 15; v_call: TRBV5-1
cdr3_nt: TGTGCCAGCAGCTTGGGAGGGGGGGGACAGCACCAAGAGACCCAGTACTTC; cdr3_aa: CASSLGGGGQHQETQYF; clone_size: few; d_call: .; j_call: TRBJ2-5; cdr3_length: 17; v_call: TRBV7-3
cdr3_nt: TGTGCCAGCAGGGGCAGGGGTTGGGATACGCAGTATTTT; cdr3_aa: CASRGRGWDTQYF; clone_size: few; d_call: .; j_call: TRBJ2-3; cdr3_length: 13; v_call: TRBV28
cdr3_nt: TGTGCCAGCAGCAAAGGGTGGGGGGATACGCAGTATTTT; cdr3_aa: CASSKGWGDTQYF; clone_size: .; d_call: .; j_call: TRBJ2-3; cdr3_length: 13; v_call: TRBV7-2
cdr3_nt: TGTGCCAGCAGCTTAGGGGGGGCAGGGAATAATTCACCCCTCCACTTT; cdr3_aa: CASSLGGAGNNSPLHF; clone_size: .; d_call: .; j_call: TRBJ1-6; cdr3_length: 16; v_call: TRBV13
cdr3_nt: TGTGCCAGCATAAGCGGGGGGGGCTACAATGAGCAGTACTTC; cdr3_aa: CASISGGGYNEQYF; clone_size: .; d_call: TRBD2; j_call: TRBJ2-5; cdr3_length: 14; v_call: TRBV25-1
cdr3_nt: TGTGCCAGCAGTTCGGGGACTAGCGGGGAGCAAGAGACCCAGTACTTC; cdr3_aa: CASSSGTSGEQETQYF; clone_size: few; d_call: TRBD2; j_call: TRBJ2-5; cdr3_length: 16; v_call: TRBV12-3/TRBV12-4
cdr3_nt: TGCAGTGCTTTGACCGGTTTTAGCACAGATACGCAGTATTTT; cdr3_aa: CSALTGFSTDTQYF; clone_size: .; d_call: .; j_call: TRBJ2-3; cdr3_length: 14; v_call: TRBV20-1
cdr3_nt: TGTGCCAGCACTCCGAATGGGGGCTATGGCCACACCTTC; cdr3_aa: CASTPNGGYGHTF; clone_size: .; d_call: .; j_call: TRBJ1-2; cdr3_length: 13; v_call: TRBV18